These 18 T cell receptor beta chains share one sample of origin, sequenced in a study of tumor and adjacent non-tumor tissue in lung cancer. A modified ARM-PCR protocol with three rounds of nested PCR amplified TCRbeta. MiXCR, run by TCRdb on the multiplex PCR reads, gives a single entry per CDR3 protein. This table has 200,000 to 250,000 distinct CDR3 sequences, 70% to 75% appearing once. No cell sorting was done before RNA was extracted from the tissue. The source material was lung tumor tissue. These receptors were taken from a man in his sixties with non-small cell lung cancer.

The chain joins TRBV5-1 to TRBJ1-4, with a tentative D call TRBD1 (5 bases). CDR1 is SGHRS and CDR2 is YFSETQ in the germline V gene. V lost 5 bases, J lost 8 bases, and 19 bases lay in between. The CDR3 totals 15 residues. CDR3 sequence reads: CASRIGMGVREKLFF. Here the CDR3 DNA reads TGCGCCAGCAGAATAGGGATGGGGGTTAGAGAAAAACTGTTTTTT.

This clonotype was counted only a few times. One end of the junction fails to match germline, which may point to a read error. The CDR3 DNA reads as TGTGCCAGCAGTTACGGGGCAACCGGGGCCTACAAGCAGTACTTC. It yields the protein CASSYGATGAYKQYF. The chain recombines TRBV6-2 or TRBV6-3 with TRBJ2-7; either TRBD1 or TRBD2 may fit D (5 bases each). The CDR3 is 15 residues long. CDR1 is MNHEY, CDR2 SVGEGT, per germline.

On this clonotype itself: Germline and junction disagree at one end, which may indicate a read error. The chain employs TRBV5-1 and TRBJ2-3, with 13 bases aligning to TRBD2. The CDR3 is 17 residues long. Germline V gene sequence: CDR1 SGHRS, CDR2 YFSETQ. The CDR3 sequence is CASSWGLAGKSTDTRYF. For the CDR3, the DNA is TGCGCCAGCAGCTGGGGACTAGCGGGAAAAAGCACAGATACGCGGTATTTT.

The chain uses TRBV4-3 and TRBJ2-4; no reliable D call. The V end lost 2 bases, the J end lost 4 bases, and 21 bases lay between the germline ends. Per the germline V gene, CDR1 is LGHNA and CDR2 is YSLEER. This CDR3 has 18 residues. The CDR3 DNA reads TGCGCCAGCAGCCAAACGAACCGACCGGTGTGGGGAAAAAACATTCAGTACTTC. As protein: CASSQTNRPVWGKNIQYF.

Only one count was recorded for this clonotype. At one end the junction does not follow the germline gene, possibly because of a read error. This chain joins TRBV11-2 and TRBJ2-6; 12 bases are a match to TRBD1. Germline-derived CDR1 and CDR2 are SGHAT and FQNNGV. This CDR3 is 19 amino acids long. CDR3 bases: TGTGCCAGCAGCTTATCGATCGGGACAGGGGGCGCAGGGGCCAACGTCCCGACTTTC. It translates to CASSLSIGTGGAGANVPTF.

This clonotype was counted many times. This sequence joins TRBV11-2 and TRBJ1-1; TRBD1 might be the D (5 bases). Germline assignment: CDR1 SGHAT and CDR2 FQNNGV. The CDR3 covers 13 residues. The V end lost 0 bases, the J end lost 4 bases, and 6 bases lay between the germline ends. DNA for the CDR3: TGTGCCAGCAGCTTAGATCAGGGCACTGAAGCTTTCTTT. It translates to CASSLDQGTEAFF.

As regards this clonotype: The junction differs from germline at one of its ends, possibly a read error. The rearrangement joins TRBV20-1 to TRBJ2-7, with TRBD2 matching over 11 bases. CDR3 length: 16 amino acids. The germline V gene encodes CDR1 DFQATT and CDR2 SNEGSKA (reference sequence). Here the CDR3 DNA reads TGCAGTGCTACCGGACCAAGACTAGCGGGAACCTACGAGCAATATTTC. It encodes CSATGPRLAGTYEQYF.

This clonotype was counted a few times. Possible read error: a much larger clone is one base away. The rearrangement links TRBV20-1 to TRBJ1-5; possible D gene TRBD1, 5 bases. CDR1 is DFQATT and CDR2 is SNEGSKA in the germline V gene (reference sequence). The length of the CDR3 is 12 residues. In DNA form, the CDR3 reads TGCATTGCTAGACGCAGGGATCAGCCCCAGCATTTT. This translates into CIARRRDQPQHF.

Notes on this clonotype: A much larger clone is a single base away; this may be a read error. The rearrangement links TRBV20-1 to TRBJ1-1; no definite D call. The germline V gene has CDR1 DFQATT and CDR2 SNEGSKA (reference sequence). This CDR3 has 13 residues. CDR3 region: CSASGGWNIEAFF. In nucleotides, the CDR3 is TGCAGTGCTAGTGGAGGGTGGAACATTGAAGCTTTCTTT.

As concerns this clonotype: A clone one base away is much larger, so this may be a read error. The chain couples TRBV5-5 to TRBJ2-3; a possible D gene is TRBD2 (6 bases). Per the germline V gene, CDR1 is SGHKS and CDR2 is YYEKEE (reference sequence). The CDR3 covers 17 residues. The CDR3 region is CAISLVAAQGYIDTQYF. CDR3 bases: TGTGCCATCAGCTTGGTAGCGGCCCAGGGATATATAGATACGCAGTATTTT.

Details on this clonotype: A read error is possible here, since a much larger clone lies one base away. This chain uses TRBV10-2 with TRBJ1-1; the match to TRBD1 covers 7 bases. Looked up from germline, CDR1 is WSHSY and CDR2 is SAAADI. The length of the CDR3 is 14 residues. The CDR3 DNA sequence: TGCGCCAGCAGATCGACAGGGAGGAACACTGAAGCTTTGTTT. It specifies CASRSTGRNTEALF.

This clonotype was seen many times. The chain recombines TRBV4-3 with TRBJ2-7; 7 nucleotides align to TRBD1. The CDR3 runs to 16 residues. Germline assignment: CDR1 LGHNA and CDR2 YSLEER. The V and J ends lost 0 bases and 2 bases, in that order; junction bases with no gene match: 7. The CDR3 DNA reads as TGCGCCAGCAGCCAAGATCTTAAGGGGGCCACCTACGAGCAGTACTTC. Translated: CASSQDLKGATYEQYF.

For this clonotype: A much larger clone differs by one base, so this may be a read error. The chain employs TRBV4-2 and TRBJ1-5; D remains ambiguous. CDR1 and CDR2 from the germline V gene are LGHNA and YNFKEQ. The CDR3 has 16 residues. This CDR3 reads CANSQESIYSNQPQHF. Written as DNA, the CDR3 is TGTGCCAACAGCCAGGAAAGCATCTATAGCAATCAGCCCCAGCATTTT.

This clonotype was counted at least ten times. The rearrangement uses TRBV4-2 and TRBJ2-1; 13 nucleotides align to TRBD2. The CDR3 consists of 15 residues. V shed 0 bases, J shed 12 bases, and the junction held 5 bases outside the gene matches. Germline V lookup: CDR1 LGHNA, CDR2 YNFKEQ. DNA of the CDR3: TGTGCCAGCAGCCAAGAACTAGCGGGAGGGCTTGGGCAGTTCTTC. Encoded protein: CASSQELAGGLGQFF.

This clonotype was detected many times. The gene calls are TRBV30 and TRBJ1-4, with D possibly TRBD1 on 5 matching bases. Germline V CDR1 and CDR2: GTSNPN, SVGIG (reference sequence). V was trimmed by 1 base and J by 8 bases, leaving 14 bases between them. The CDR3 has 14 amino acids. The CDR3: CAWSDTGRGEKLFF. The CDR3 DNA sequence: TGTGCCTGGAGTGACACGGGAAGGGGCGAAAAACTGTTTTTT. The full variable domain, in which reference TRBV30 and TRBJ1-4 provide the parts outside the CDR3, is SQTIHQWPATLVQPVGSPLSLECTVEGTSNPNLYWYRQAAGRGLQLLFYSVGIGQISSEVPQNLSASRPQDRQFILSSKKLLLSDSGFYLCAWSDTGRGEKLFFGSGTQLSVL.

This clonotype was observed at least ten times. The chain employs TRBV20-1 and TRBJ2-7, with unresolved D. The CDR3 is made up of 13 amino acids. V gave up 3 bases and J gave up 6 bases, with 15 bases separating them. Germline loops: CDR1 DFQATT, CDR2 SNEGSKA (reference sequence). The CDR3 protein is CSASTGLLGEQYF. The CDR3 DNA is TGCAGTGCTAGTACGGGTTTGTTGGGCGAGCAGTACTTC.

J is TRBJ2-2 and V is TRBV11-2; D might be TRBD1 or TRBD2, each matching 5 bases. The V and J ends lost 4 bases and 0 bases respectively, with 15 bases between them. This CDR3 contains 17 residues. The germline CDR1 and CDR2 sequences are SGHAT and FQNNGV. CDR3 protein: CASSSRWGRSNTGELFF. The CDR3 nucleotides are TGTGCCAGCAGCTCCCGTTGGGGACGATCGAACACCGGGGAGCTGTTTTTT. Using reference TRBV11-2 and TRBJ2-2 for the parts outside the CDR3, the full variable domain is EAGVAQSPRYKIIEKRQSVAFWCNPISGHATLYWYQQILGQGPKLLIQFQNNGVVDDSQLPKDRFSAERLKGVDSTLKIQPAKLEDSAVYLCASSSRWGRSNTGELFFGEGSRLTVL.

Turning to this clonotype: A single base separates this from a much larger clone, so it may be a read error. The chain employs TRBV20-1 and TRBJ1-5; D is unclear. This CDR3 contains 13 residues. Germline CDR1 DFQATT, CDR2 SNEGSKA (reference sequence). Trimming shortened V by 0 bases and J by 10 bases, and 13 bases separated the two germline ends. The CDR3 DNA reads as TGCAGTGCTAGAGAGGTGCCCCTCGGCCCCCAGCATTTT. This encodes CSAREVPLGPQHF.